The next 30 T cell receptor beta chains were all read from a single sample in a study of cytomegalovirus exposure and HLA in healthy donors. PCR was performed using 60 Vbeta and 13 Jbeta primers. TCRdb keeps only in-frame clones here, not all; method: immunoSEQ multiplex PCR. Of 85,000 to 100,000 clones in the sample, less than 70% were seen once. The sequenced material came from PBMCs. Receptors were obtained from a human donor in good health.

This sequence joins TRBV12-5 and TRBJ1-1, with 7 bases identical to TRBD1. The length of the CDR3 is 12 residues. Germline V gene lookup returns CDR1 LGHNT and CDR2 FRNRAP. V lost 6 bases and J lost 3; bases outside the gene matches: 1. The CDR3 is CASGQGYTEAFF. The CDR3 DNA is TGTGCTAGTGGACAGGGGTACACTGAAGCTTTCTTT.

This clone showed up just a few times. The chain uses TRBV10-3 and TRBJ2-5, with a possible D match to TRBD1 (6 bases). This CDR3 region has 15 residues. The germline gives CDR1 ENHRY, CDR2 SYGVKD. Trimming shortened V by 6 bases and J by 1 base, and 15 bases separated the two germline ends. The CDR3 spells CAISEYRDPQETQYF. CDR3 in DNA: TGTGCCATCAGCGAATACAGGGACCCCCAAGAGACCCAGTACTTC.

A few counts support this clone. The V call is TRBV6-5, the J call TRBJ1-3; TRBD1 is a possible D gene (6 bases). Germline V CDR1 and CDR2: MNHEY, SVGAGI. Trimming removed 4 bases from V and 4 bases from J, with 17 bases in between. CDR3 length: 16 residues. This CDR3 is CASSFTQGSLGNTIYF. CDR3 coding DNA: TGTGCCAGCAGTTTTACACAGGGCTCCCTCGGAAACACCATATATTTT.

In its sample, this clone was seen once. J is TRBJ1-2 and V is TRBV25-1; 7 bases map to TRBD1. CDR1 MGHDK and CDR2 SYGVNS come from the germline V gene. V was clipped by 4 bases and J by 3 bases; unmatched bases: 2. The CDR3 extends over 13 amino acids. The CDR3 here is CASSVGQYYGYTF. In DNA form, the CDR3 reads TGTGCCAGCAGTGTGGGACAGTACTATGGCTACACCTTC.

This chain joins TRBV11-2 and TRBJ2-1; TRBD1 might be the D (5 bases). The V gene lost 2 bases and the J gene lost 4 bases, with 15 bases spanning the gap. Germline V gene lookup returns CDR1 SGHAT and CDR2 FQNNGV. The CDR3 extends over 16 amino acids. Here the CDR3 reads CASSLKSTAGYNEQFF. The CDR3 DNA reads TGTGCCAGCAGCTTAAAGAGCACGGCAGGGTACAATGAGCAGTTCTTC.

The rearrangement uses TRBV2 and TRBJ2-5; TRBD1 agrees at 7 bases. Germline V gene sequence: CDR1 SNHLY, CDR2 FYNNEI. The CDR3 has 14 amino acids. Losses at the gene ends were 7 bases for V and 1 base for J; bases not matched to a gene: 6. Written as DNA, the CDR3 is TGTGCCAGCATACCCGACAGGGCCCAAGAGACCCAGTACTTC. It specifies CASIPDRAQETQYF.

This chain connects TRBV9 to TRBJ1-1, with 7 positions matching TRBD1. The ends lost 6 bases at V and 4 bases at J; junction bases unmatched: 9. The CDR3 loop spans 14 amino acids. CDR1 SGDLS and CDR2 YYNGEE come from the germline V gene. The CDR3 DNA reads TGTGCCAGCAATGGAGGGACAGCGGCCACTGAAGCTTTCTTT. This translates into CASNGGTAATEAFF.

The gene calls are TRBV4-3 and TRBJ2-3; D is perhaps TRBD2 (5 bases). The CDR3 extends over 14 amino acids. Germline CDR1 LGHNA, CDR2 YSLEER. V was cut by 1 base and J by 2 bases, with 7 bases left in between. The CDR3 sequence is CASSQAGYTDTQYF. DNA for the CDR3: TGCGCCAGCAGCCAAGCGGGGTACACAGATACGCAGTATTTT.

This clone was detected only a few times. J is TRBJ2-2 and V is TRBV5-1, with D perhaps TRBD2 (5 bases). Per the germline V gene, CDR1 is SGHRS and CDR2 is YFSETQ. The CDR3 is 15 amino acids. Trimming shortened V by 4 bases and J by 4 bases, and 14 bases separated the two germline ends. The CDR3: CASSATSIGTGELFF. CDR3 sequence (DNA): TGCGCCAGCAGCGCAACTAGTATTGGCACCGGGGAGCTGTTTTTT.

The V gene is TRBV21-1, the J gene TRBJ2-2; TRBD1 reflects the table's D call only, with no check against the DNA. TRBV21-1 is given as a pseudogene. The CDR3 totals 16 residues. CDR3: CASSKGRGPNTGELFF. CDR3 nucleotide sequence: TGTGCCAGCAGCAAAGGGAGGGGGCCCAACACCGGGGAGCTGTTTTTT.

This chain uses TRBV19 with TRBJ1-1; tentative D call: TRBD1 (6 bases). The CDR3 is made up of 13 amino acids. Deletions cut 5 bases from V and 1 base from J, with 8 bases between. Germline V gene sequence: CDR1 LNHDA, CDR2 SQIVND (reference sequence). The CDR3 coding sequence is TGTGCCAGTAGTCAGACAGGGAACACTGAAGCTTTCTTT. It codes for CASSQTGNTEAFF. Supplemented by reference TRBV19 and TRBJ1-1, the full variable domain reads DGGITQSPKYLFRKEGQNVTLSCEQNLNHDAMYWYRQDPGQGLRLIYYSQIVNDFQKGDIAEGYSVSREKKESFPLTVTSAQKNPTAFYLCASSQTGNTEAFFGQGTRLTVV.

The chain recombines TRBV5-4 with TRBJ2-5; 8 positions agree with TRBD1. V was pared by 4 bases and J by 3 bases, with 8 bases of the junction left unmatched. Germline V CDR1 and CDR2: SGHNT, YYREEE (reference sequence). This CDR3 is 15 amino acids long. The CDR3 DNA reads TGTGCCAGCAGCCCAGCACGGACAGGGAAAGAGACCCAGTACTTC. Encoded protein: CASSPARTGKETQYF.

V and J are TRBV6-5 and TRBJ1-6; no clear D gene. V lost 8 bases and J lost 12, with 14 bases in between. CDR3 length equals 12 residues. CDR1 and CDR2 from the germline V gene are MNHEY and SVGAGI. Here the CDR3 DNA reads TGTGCCAGCTCGTCGGGTACGTTACCCCTCCACTTT. Its translation is CASSSGTLPLHF.

This clone was seen only a few times. CDR3 loop: CASSPDRVGHNEQFF. As DNA, the CDR3 is TGTGCCAGCAGTCCGGACAGGGTTGGGCACAATGAGCAGTTCTTC. This chain joins TRBV2 and TRBJ2-1, with 8 bases aligning to TRBD1. V dropped 5 bases and J dropped 5; count of bases not matched to a gene: 8. Germline V gives CDR1 SNHLY, CDR2 FYNNEI. The length of the CDR3 is 15 residues. Supplemented by reference TRBV2 and TRBJ2-1, the full variable domain reads EPEVTQTPSHQVTQMGQEVILRCVPISNHLYFYWYRQILGQKVEFLVSFYNNEISEKSEIFDDQFSVERPDGSNFTLKIRSTKLEDSAMYFCASSPDRVGHNEQFFGPGTRLTVL.

V usage is TRBV11-1 and J usage is TRBJ2-3; 10 bases agree with TRBD2. The CDR3 is 17 amino acids. V was clipped by 5 bases and J by 3 bases; unmatched bases: 11. CDR1 and CDR2 (germline): SGHAT, FQDESV (reference sequence). The CDR3 bases are TGTGCCAGCAGCCTTCCGAGCGGGGGGGCTCGTACAGATACGCAGTATTTT. Its protein product is CASSLPSGGARTDTQYF.

The chain uses TRBV27 and TRBJ2-5; D is possibly TRBD1 (6 bases). Per the germline V gene, CDR1 is MNHEY and CDR2 is SMNVEV (reference sequence). Deletions cut 4 bases from V and 4 bases from J, with 10 bases between. This CDR3 is 13 amino acids long. The CDR3 DNA reads as TGTGCCAGCAGTTCGGACAGCCCAGAGACCCAGTACTTC. It encodes CASSSDSPETQYF.

This clone turned up a few times. The J gene is TRBJ1-1, the V gene TRBV7-2; 7 positions agree with TRBD1. The CDR3 is 14 residues long. The V gene's germline CDR1 is SGHTA and CDR2 FQGNSA. The V gene end was trimmed by 4 bases and the J gene end by 4 bases; junction bases not matched to a gene: 6. This CDR3 reads CASSSTGRITEAFF. In nucleotides, the CDR3 is TGTGCCAGCAGCTCGACAGGGAGGATCACTGAAGCTTTCTTT.

This clone was detected a few times. The J gene is TRBJ1-1, the V gene TRBV7-3; D is unresolved. The V end was cut by 2 bases, the J end by 1 base, with 5 bases between. There are 13 residues in the CDR3. Germline CDR1 and CDR2: SGHTA and FQGTGA. The CDR3 nucleotides read TGTGCCAGCAGCTTATTGCGGAACACTGAAGCTTTCTTT. This translates into CASSLLRNTEAFF.

The gene calls are TRBV30 and TRBJ1-4, with D possibly being TRBD1 (5 bases). The germline gives CDR1 GTSNPN, CDR2 SVGIG (reference sequence). The CDR3 covers 16 residues. The V end lost 2 bases, the J end lost 8 bases, and 21 bases lay between the germline ends. As DNA, the CDR3 is TGTGCCTGGAGTCCTCTGGGGCCTTCTCTTGGGGAAAAACTGTTTTTT. This translates into CAWSPLGPSLGEKLFF.

The chain is built from TRBV6-6 and TRBJ2-7, with D maybe TRBD1 (5 bases). Deletions cut 4 bases from V and 4 bases from J, with 14 bases between. The CDR3 contains 14 residues. The V gene's germline CDR1 is MNHNY and CDR2 SVGAGI (reference sequence). CDR3 bases: TGTGCCAGCAGTTCCCACAGGAAAACTTACGAGCAGTACTTC. Translation gives CASSSHRKTYEQYF.

This chain links TRBV11-2 with TRBJ1-2, with a possible D match to TRBD1 (6 bases). There are 15 residues in the CDR3. Between the trimmed V and J ends, which lost 2 bases and 0 bases, there was a span of 10 bases. Germline assignment: CDR1 SGHAT and CDR2 FQNNGV. In DNA form, the CDR3 reads TGTGCCAGCAGCTTACGAACAGGGTCTAACTATGGCTACACCTTC. Translated: CASSLRTGSNYGYTF.

This chain joins TRBV11-1 and TRBJ2-7; 10 bases match TRBD2. Germline loops: CDR1 SGHAT, CDR2 FQDESV (reference sequence). The CDR3 is 15 amino acids. Germline trimming cut 3 bases from V and 4 bases from J; bases unmatched to any gene: 6. The chain's CDR3 is CASSFPSSGGYEQYF. As DNA, the CDR3 is TGTGCCAGCAGCTTCCCTTCTAGCGGGGGTTACGAGCAGTACTTC.

The rearrangement uses TRBV7-2 and TRBJ2-5, with a tentative D call TRBD1 (5 bases). Germline values: CDR1 SGHTA, CDR2 FQGNSA. This CDR3 is built from 14 residues. Trimming cost V 3 bases and J 3 bases, with 11 bases left between them. CDR3 loop: CASSLDIRKETQYF. The CDR3 DNA reads TGTGCCAGCAGCTTGGACATTCGTAAAGAGACCCAGTACTTC. Based on the CDR3 plus reference TRBV7-2 and TRBJ2-5, the full variable domain is GAGVSQSPSNKVTEKGKDVELRCDPISGHTALYWYRQSLGQGLEFLIYFQGNSAPDKSGLPSDRFSAERTGGSVSTLTIQRTQQEDSAVYLCASSLDIRKETQYFGPGTRLLVL.

This clone was recorded a few times. The V call is TRBV7-3, the J call TRBJ2-7; 12 nucleotides line up with TRBD2. Germline V gene sequence: CDR1 SGHTA, CDR2 FQGTGA. J lost 9 bases, V lost 2 bases, and 11 bases had no gene match. The CDR3 covers 16 residues. CDR3 bases: TGTGCCAGCAGCTTAGGCCATAGAGAACTAGCGGGGGGGCAGTACTTC. Translating it yields CASSLGHRELAGGQYF.

The V gene is TRBV7-8, the J gene TRBJ1-2; 7 positions match TRBD1. This CDR3 spans 14 amino acids. Trimming cost V 1 base and J 5 bases; bases outside gene matches: 4. Germline CDR1 is SGHVS and CDR2 is FQNEAQ. The CDR3 DNA follows: TGTGCCAGCAGCTTAGGTGGGACAGAGTATGGCTACACCTTC. Protein sequence: CASSLGGTEYGYTF.

The V call is TRBV9, the J call TRBJ2-7; no definite D call. Germline values: CDR1 SGDLS, CDR2 YYNGEE. Trimming removed 0 bases from V and 2 bases from J, with 9 bases in between. The CDR3 has 14 amino acids. CDR3 DNA: TGTGCCAGCAGCGTAGAGATACAAGCCTACGAGCAGTACTTC. This codes for CASSVEIQAYEQYF.

This chain joins TRBV4-3 and TRBJ1-6; D is perhaps TRBD1 (6 bases). V was trimmed by 4 bases and J by 5 bases, leaving 15 bases between them. The CDR3 runs 16 residues. Germline loops: CDR1 LGHNA, CDR2 YSLEER. Here the CDR3 reads CASSRKQGPDNSPLHF. CDR3 sequence (DNA): TGCGCCAGCAGCCGGAAACAGGGACCAGATAATTCACCCCTCCACTTT.

V usage is TRBV6-5 and J usage is TRBJ1-5, with TRBD1 as a possible D gene (6 bases). The V and J ends lost 0 bases and 5 bases respectively, with 11 bases between them. The CDR3 has 15 residues. Per germline, CDR1 MNHEY and CDR2 SVGAGI. This CDR3 reads CASSYSIQGDQPQHF. Here the CDR3 DNA reads TGTGCCAGCAGTTACTCGATACAGGGCGATCAGCCCCAGCATTTT.

The V call is TRBV19, the J call TRBJ1-1; 11 nucleotides match TRBD1. This CDR3 has 14 residues. V lost 3 bases to trimming and J lost 5 bases; unmatched junction nucleotides: 2. Germline V gene lookup returns CDR1 LNHDA and CDR2 SQIVND (reference sequence). Here the CDR3 DNA reads TGTGCCAGTAGTATGGACAGGGGGCTGACTGAAGCTTTCTTT. Translated: CASSMDRGLTEAFF.

The V and J genes are TRBV21-1 and TRBJ2-1; the table gives TRBD2 as D, unverified against the DNA. TRBV21-1 is assigned pseudogene status. The CDR3 loop spans 16 amino acids. DNA of the CDR3: TGTGCCAGCAGCAAAGTCCCTCTTGTATCCTACAATGAGCAGTTCTTC. As protein: CASSKVPLVSYNEQFF.